This entry lists 16 T cell receptor beta chains sequenced from one sample in a study of identifying expanded T cells in peripheral blood. Clones were sequenced by immunoSEQ multiplex PCR, and TCRdb holds only the in-frame ones, with some missing. This table has approximately 63,000 clones, roughly 86% appearing once. The sequenced sample consisted of blood. Every receptor here comes from a person aged 18 to 75 in good health.

A few counts support this clone. CDR3 residues: CASSDSLSSSYNEQFF. In nucleotides, the CDR3 is TGTGCCAGCAGTGACTCCCTATCAAGCTCCTACAATGAGCAGTTCTTC. J is TRBJ2-1 and V is TRBV6-4; no reliable D call. The length of the CDR3 is 16 residues. Germline-derived CDR1 and CDR2 are MRHNA and SNTAGT. V shed 0 bases and J shed 0 bases, with 9 bases lying between them.

This chain connects TRBV23-1 to TRBJ2-1, with TRBD1 identical over 9 bases. TRBV23-1 is reported as an ORF; its role is uncertain. V gave up 4 bases and J gave up 2 bases; unmatched junction bases: 9. The CDR3 totals 17 residues. Here the CDR3 reads CASSPKGTGRAYNEQFF. CDR3 coding DNA: TGCGCCAGCAGTCCGAAAGGGACAGGGAGGGCCTACAATGAGCAGTTCTTC.

This chain joins TRBV6-1 and TRBJ2-2, with unresolved D. Germline V gene sequence: CDR1 MNHNS, CDR2 SASEGT. V was pared by 6 bases and J by 6 bases, with 14 bases between. The CDR3 runs 14 residues. In DNA form, the CDR3 reads TGTGCCAGCAGCCTCCCAAGGCAGGCCGGGGAGCTGTTTTTT. Its translation: CASSLPRQAGELFF.

The chain recombines TRBV28 with TRBJ2-7, with a weak D call TRBD2 (5 bases). CDR1 is MDHEN, CDR2 SYDVKM, per germline. The CDR3 runs to 14 residues. Trimming stripped 4 bases from V and 2 bases from J, with 12 bases between. CDR3 amino acids: CASSYAGEPYEQYF. For the CDR3, the DNA is TGTGCCAGCAGTTACGCCGGGGAGCCCTACGAGCAGTACTTC.

This CDR3 is CASRRLAGEDEQFF. For the CDR3, the DNA is TGCGCCAGCAGGAGACTAGCGGGAGAGGATGAGCAGTTCTTC. This chain links TRBV4-1 with TRBJ2-1; 12 bases are shared with TRBD2. The V segment lost 6 bases and the J segment 8 bases; nucleotides outside the gene matches: 5. This CDR3 comprises 14 residues. Germline assignment: CDR1 MGHRA and CDR2 YSYEKL.

The V gene is TRBV7-9, the J gene TRBJ2-7, with D perhaps TRBD2 (6 bases). The ends were cut back, 5 bases at V and 3 bases at J, with 23 bases in the middle. The length of the CDR3 is 17 residues. Looked up from germline, CDR1 is SEHNR and CDR2 is FQNEAQ (reference sequence). The CDR3 DNA sequence: TGTGCCAGCAGCCCCGGATCGGGGGACTTCTTGTTCTACGAGCAGTACTTC. Translating it yields CASSPGSGDFLFYEQYF.

The J gene is TRBJ1-5, the V gene TRBV19; the match to TRBD1 covers 7 bases. This CDR3 spans 15 amino acids. Germline V CDR1 and CDR2: LNHDA, SQIVND (reference sequence). V was pared by 3 bases and J by 7 bases, with 9 bases of the junction left unmatched. CDR3 in amino acids: CASSIPQGVGQPQHF. CDR3 coding DNA: TGTGCCAGTAGTATTCCCCAGGGGGTAGGCCAGCCCCAGCATTTT.

The J gene is TRBJ2-5, the V gene TRBV6-5; possibly TRBD2 for D (7 bases). CDR1 is MNHEY, CDR2 SVGAGI, per germline. The CDR3 runs to 15 residues. Trimming pared 2 bases from V and 5 bases from J, leaving 15 bases between. Here the CDR3 DNA reads TGTGCCAGCAGTTACGTGAGGGGGAGGGGGGAGACCCAGTACTTC. Translated, it gives CASSYVRGRGETQYF.

This clone was detected only once. The chain uses TRBV6-5 and TRBJ2-6; D not resolved. The V end lost 5 bases, the J end lost 0 bases, and 5 bases lay between the germline ends. CDR3 length: 14 residues. Germline V CDR1 and CDR2: MNHEY, SVGAGI. CDR3 loop: CASSRSSGANVLTF. CDR3 bases: TGTGCCAGCAGTCGGAGCTCTGGGGCCAACGTCCTGACTTTC.

The V call is TRBV7-8, the J call TRBJ1-3, with D unresolved. Deletions cut 2 bases from V and 2 bases from J, with 10 bases between. The CDR3 is 15 amino acids. Germline CDR1 SGHVS, CDR2 FQNEAQ. The CDR3 nucleotides are TGTGCCAGCAGCTTAATGGCGTTAACTGGAAACACCATATATTTT. It translates to CASSLMALTGNTIYF. Full variable domain (missing parts from reference TRBV7-8 and TRBJ1-3): GAGVSQSPRYKVAKRGQDVALRCDPISGHVSLFWYQQALGQGPEFLTYFQNEAQLDKSGLPSDRFFAERPEGSVSTLKIQRTQQEDSAVYLCASSLMALTGNTIYFGEGSWLTVV.

The CDR3 loop reads CASSQDSRLAGVVDTQYF. As DNA, the CDR3 is TGTGCCAGCAGCCAAGATAGTCGACTAGCGGGGGTGGTAGATACGCAGTATTTT. The chain is built from TRBV14 and TRBJ2-3; 12 bases align to TRBD2. Germline trimming cut 0 bases from V and 5 bases from J; bases unmatched to any gene: 9. The CDR3 covers 18 residues. CDR1 and CDR2 from the germline V gene are SGHDN and FVKESK.

This clone was counted a single time. The chain uses TRBV5-4 and TRBJ2-7; 8 bases match TRBD2. Germline CDR1 and CDR2: SGHNT and YYREEE (reference sequence). The V gene end was trimmed by 5 bases and the J gene end by 1 base; junction bases not matched to a gene: 11. The CDR3 length is 16 residues. The CDR3 spells CASSSRRGASSYEQYF. DNA for the CDR3: TGTGCCAGCAGTTCGAGGCGGGGGGCCTCTTCCTACGAGCAGTACTTC.

The chain joins TRBV4-1 to TRBJ2-7, with D tentatively TRBD1 (6 bases). The ends were cut back, 2 bases at V and 1 base at J, with 18 bases in the middle. CDR1 is MGHRA and CDR2 is YSYEKL in the germline V gene. The CDR3 totals 17 residues. The CDR3 DNA reads as TGCGCCAGCAGCCAAAAACAGTCGGACAGTCTTTCCTACGAGCAGTACTTC. Translated: CASSQKQSDSLSYEQYF.

The rearrangement joins TRBV5-1 to TRBJ2-1; 8 bases match TRBD1. The length of the CDR3 is 13 residues. From germline, CDR1 is SGHRS and CDR2 YFSETQ. The V gene end was trimmed by 4 bases and the J gene end by 6 bases; junction bases not matched to a gene: 3. Here the CDR3 reads CASSPDRVNEQFF. Here the CDR3 DNA reads TGCGCCAGCAGCCCGGACAGGGTCAATGAGCAGTTCTTC.

The chain joins TRBV5-6 to TRBJ2-4; TRBD2 matches at 10 bases. V shed 3 bases, J shed 8 bases, and the junction held 11 bases outside the gene matches. This CDR3 spans 16 amino acids. CDR1 and CDR2 (germline): SGHDT, YYEEEE. The CDR3 nucleotides are TGTGCCAGCAGCTCAGGCCTACTAGCGGGGAGGGACATTCAGTACTTC. It yields the protein CASSSGLLAGRDIQYF.

The chain carries TRBV7-9 and TRBJ2-7, with no clear D. Deletions cut 0 bases from V and 0 bases from J, with 12 bases between. Germline CDR1 and CDR2: SEHNR and FQNEAQ (reference sequence). There are 16 residues in the CDR3. CDR3: CASSLARNSDSYEQYF. In DNA form, the CDR3 reads TGTGCCAGCAGCTTAGCGCGGAACTCTGACTCCTACGAGCAGTACTTC.